This TCR beta chain was captured by sequencing in a study of control samples from healthy donors and cancer patients. The table came from immunoSEQ multiplex PCR; TCRdb's copy has only in-frame clones and leaves some out. This sample has roughly 180,000 clones; more than 85% occur once, and the top ten carry 2%. Per germline, CDR1 LGHDT and CDR2 YNNKEL (reference sequence). V lost 0 bases and J lost 2, with 7 bases in between. This CDR3 has 14 amino acids. The chain joins TRBV3-1 (or the pseudogene TRBV3-2) to TRBJ2-5; D might be TRBD1 (6 bases). The sequence was obtained from a middle-aged woman in good health. Sequencing was performed on blood. CDR3 bases: TGTGCCAGCAGCCAAGACAGGGGTCAAGAGACCCAGTACTTC. Residues: CASSQDRGQETQYF.